This T cell receptor (beta chain) was sequenced during a study of blood T cell repertoires in COVID-19. Overall study context: Collection of acute and convalescent COVID-19 samples took place in the United States, Italy and Spain.

In the study's own analysis: Reference gene primer amplification gave nucleated cell count estimates. Profiled with immunoSEQ multiplex PCR; TCRdb holds only in-frame clones, not every one. D and trimming come from the DNA, and the V and J calls and clone size come from that table. The sample has about 210,000 clones, about nine tenths seen once; the top ten hold more than 4.5%. The CDR3 sequence is 14 residues long. CDR1 LNHDA and CDR2 SQIVND come from the germline V gene (reference sequence). The V end lost 3 bases, the J end lost 4 bases, and 12 bases lay between the germline ends. The clonotype comes from a woman aged 40 to 50 with acute or convalescent COVID-19. Sequencing was done on a sample of peripheral blood. V gene TRBV19 combines with J gene TRBJ1-1, with no clear D. The chain's CDR3 is CASSMSGRGTEAFF. The CDR3 bases are TGTGCCAGTAGTATGTCCGGGCGGGGCACTGAAGCTTTCTTT.